The clone carrying this TCR beta chain has a handful of counts. Germline loops: CDR1 SGHRS, CDR2 YFSETQ. V dropped 2 bases and J dropped 2 bases, with 5 bases sitting between them. The CDR3 totals 14 residues. These data are taken from a study of glioma-infiltrating T cells after dendritic cell vaccination. As for the study in general: Patients had newly diagnosed or recurrent glioblastoma and received dendritic cell vaccines. Between about 2003 and 2013, patients got autologous tumor lysate-pulsed dendritic cell vaccines.

Sample time point: after dendritic cell vaccination, including at tumor progression/relapse. Before vaccination, two weeks after the third vaccination, and at progression, PBMC were collected. Clones were read by immunoSEQ multiplex PCR, and TCRdb kept only the in-frame ones, dropping some. Here the sample spans under 75,000 clones, more than 70% being singletons. This clonotype originated in a human donor with glioblastoma. This rearrangement joins TRBV5-1 to TRBJ2-6; D gene unclear. The starting material was blood, obtained after dendritic cell vaccination. Here the CDR3 DNA reads TGCGCCAGCAGCTTATCCGCTGGGGCCAACGTCCTGACTTTC. Its translation: CASSLSAGANVLTF.